The 32 T cell receptor beta chains in this list originate from one sample, sequenced in a study of regulatory dendritic cells for organ transplantation. The table came from immunoSEQ multiplex PCR; TCRdb's copy has only in-frame clones and leaves some out. The sample has around 30,000 clones, 82% seen once. Sequencing was performed on naive CD4+ T cells from blood. Indicated subset: CD45RA+ naive T cells. These receptors all come from a human donor in good health.

This sequence joins TRBV5-1 and TRBJ2-1; 9 bases agree with TRBD2. The CDR3 sequence is 18 residues long. In germline, CDR1 is SGHRS, CDR2 YFSETQ. V shed 8 bases, J shed 0 bases, and the junction held 15 bases outside the gene matches. The CDR3 is CASFPSLAGVVSYNEQFF. DNA for the CDR3: TGCGCCAGTTTCCCGTCGTTAGCGGGGGTCGTCTCCTACAATGAGCAGTTCTTC.

In its sample, this clone was seen a few times. The gene calls are TRBV5-1 and TRBJ2-5, with D hard to call. Per germline, CDR1 SGHRS and CDR2 YFSETQ. CDR3 length: 13 residues. The V end lost 0 bases, the J end lost 5 bases, and 8 bases lay between the germline ends. CDR3 coding DNA: TGCGCCAGCAGCTTGGGTTACTCGGAGACCCAGTACTTC. Amino acid sequence: CASSLGYSETQYF.

The chain joins TRBV18 to TRBJ2-3; 13 bases are a match to TRBD2. The ends lost 4 bases at V and 4 bases at J; junction bases unmatched: 5. Germline lookup yields CDR1 KGHSH and CDR2 LQKENI. The CDR3 extends over 16 amino acids. The DNA of the CDR3 is TGTGCCAGCTCACTACTAGCGGGGGGGACCGCAGATACGCAGTATTTT. As protein: CASSLLAGGTADTQYF.

This clone has just one count. This sequence joins TRBV4-2 and TRBJ2-1; D perhaps matches TRBD2 (7 bases). This CDR3 spans 17 amino acids. Deletions cut 0 bases from V and 8 bases from J, with 20 bases between. Germline assignment: CDR1 LGHNA and CDR2 YNFKEQ. The CDR3 sequence: CASSQDDPGGPRDEQFF. In DNA form, the CDR3 reads TGTGCCAGCAGCCAAGACGACCCCGGGGGGCCTAGGGATGAGCAGTTCTTC.

This sequence joins TRBV7-2 and TRBJ2-2; D is perhaps TRBD1 (5 bases). V shed 4 bases and J shed 7 bases, with 16 bases lying between them. The germline V gene has CDR1 SGHTA and CDR2 FQGNSA. The CDR3 sequence is 15 residues long. This chain's CDR3 is CASSSTRHRNGELFF. For the CDR3, the DNA is TGTGCCAGCAGCTCCACAAGGCACAGGAACGGGGAGCTGTTTTTT.

The J gene is TRBJ1-6, the V gene TRBV15; 10 nucleotides match TRBD1. V gave up 0 bases and J gave up 8 bases; unmatched junction bases: 1. Germline V gene sequence: CDR1 LNHNV, CDR2 YYDKDF (reference sequence). The CDR3 runs to 15 residues. The CDR3 region is CATSRDGTGDSPLHF. In DNA, the CDR3 is TGTGCCACCAGCAGAGATGGGACAGGGGATTCACCCCTCCACTTT.

This chain links TRBV5-4 with TRBJ2-3; TRBD2 matches at 10 bases. Trimming took 3 bases from V and 6 from J; bases not matched to a gene: 4. Germline CDR1 reads SGHNT; CDR2 reads YYREEE (reference sequence). The CDR3 loop spans 14 amino acids. The CDR3 loop reads CASSSSGGPDTQYF. Written as DNA, the CDR3 is TGTGCCAGCAGCTCTAGCGGGGGCCCGGATACGCAGTATTTT. Variable domain in full (rest from reference TRBV5-4 and TRBJ2-3): ETGVTQSPTHLIKTRGQQVTLRCSSQSGHNTVSWYQQALGQGPQFIFQYYREEENGRGNFPPRFSGLQFPNYSSELNVNALELDDSALYLCASSSSGGPDTQYFGPGTRLTVL.

In its sample, this clone was seen a few times. V and J are TRBV7-2 and TRBJ2-7; TRBD2 aligns across 14 bases. The CDR3 runs to 16 residues. From germline, CDR1 is SGHTA and CDR2 FQGNSA. After removal of 3 bases from V and 6 bases from J, the junction contained 7 bases not matched to a gene. The CDR3 coding sequence is TGTGCCAGCAGCTTCTCGACTAGCGGGGGGGCGGGCGAGCAGTACTTC. Its protein product is CASSFSTSGGAGEQYF. Looking up the rest from reference TRBV7-2 and TRBJ2-7 gives the full variable domain: GAGVSQSPSNKVTEKGKDVELRCDPISGHTALYWYRQSLGQGLEFLIYFQGNSAPDKSGLPSDRFSAERTGGSVSTLTIQRTQQEDSAVYLCASSFSTSGGAGEQYFGPGTRLTVT.

This rearrangement joins TRBV5-1 to TRBJ2-2, with 7 bases aligning to TRBD1. CDR3 length equals 15 residues. Per the germline V gene, CDR1 is SGHRS and CDR2 is YFSETQ. J gave up 3 bases and V 1 base, and 3 bases lay outside the gene matches. The CDR3 here is CASSLTGVDTGELFF. Here the CDR3 DNA reads TGCGCCAGCAGCTTGACAGGGGTGGACACCGGGGAGCTGTTTTTT. The variable domain in full, completed from reference TRBV5-1 and TRBJ2-2, reads KAGVTQTPRYLIKTRGQQVTLSCSPISGHRSVSWYQQTPGQGLQFLFEYFSETQRNKGNFPGRFSGRQFSNSRSEMNVSTLELGDSALYLCASSLTGVDTGELFFGEGSRLTVL.

This clone was seen a handful of times. The chain carries TRBV2 and TRBJ1-1; tentatively, D is TRBD1 (6 bases). Looked up from germline, CDR1 is SNHLY and CDR2 is FYNNEI. V lost 2 bases, J lost 5 bases, and 9 bases lay in between. The length of the CDR3 is 13 residues. CDR3 sequence reads: CASSEIQGTEAFF. DNA of the CDR3: TGTGCCAGCAGTGAAATACAGGGTACTGAAGCTTTCTTT.

The chain has TRBV7-9 and TRBJ2-7, with D uncertain. Germline V gives CDR1 SEHNR, CDR2 FQNEAQ (reference sequence). V was trimmed by 5 bases and J by 7 bases, leaving 18 bases between them. This CDR3 contains 14 residues. The DNA for the CDR3 is TGTGCCAGCAGCCCGACCCGTGATGACATGGAGCAGTACTTC. This translates into CASSPTRDDMEQYF. Using reference TRBV7-9 and TRBJ2-7 for the parts outside the CDR3, the full variable domain is DTGVSQNPRHKITKRGQNVTFRCDPISEHNRLYWYRQTLGQGPEFLTYFQNEAQLEKSRLLSDRFSAERPKGSFSTLEIQRTEQGDSAMYLCASSPTRDDMEQYFGPGTRLTVT.

This clone has a handful of counts. V usage is TRBV2 and J usage is TRBJ2-2, with 7 bases fitting TRBD2. The germline V gene encodes CDR1 SNHLY and CDR2 FYNNEI. CDR3 length equals 15 residues. V shed 3 bases, J shed 1 base, and the junction held 2 bases outside the gene matches. CDR3 sequence: CASSEERGNTGELFF. The CDR3, as DNA: TGTGCCAGCAGTGAGGAGCGGGGGAACACCGGGGAGCTGTTTTTT.

CDR3: CASSPAAGNTGELFF. CDR3 nucleotides: TGTGCCAGCTCACCGGCGGCGGGGAACACCGGGGAGCTGTTTTTT. The chain is built from TRBV18 and TRBJ2-2, with D maybe TRBD2 (5 bases). Per germline, CDR1 KGHSH and CDR2 LQKENI. This CDR3 has 15 amino acids. V shed 3 bases and J shed 1 base, with 9 bases lying between them.

This clone occurred a few times. V usage is TRBV7-9 and J usage is TRBJ1-2; D is unresolved. Germline loops: CDR1 SEHNR, CDR2 FQNEAQ (reference sequence). Trimming took 1 base from V and 4 from J, leaving 7 bases between them. The CDR3 is 13 amino acids. CDR3 region: CASSLERVYGYTF. For the CDR3, the DNA is TGTGCCAGCAGCTTAGAGCGGGTCTATGGCTACACCTTC. The full variable domain, in which reference TRBV7-9 and TRBJ1-2 provide the parts outside the CDR3, is DTGVSQNPRHKITKRGQNVTFRCDPISEHNRLYWYRQTLGQGPEFLTYFQNEAQLEKSRLLSDRFSAERPKGSFSTLEIQRTEQGDSAMYLCASSLERVYGYTFGSGTRLTVV.

Notes on this clone: The junction differs from germline at one of its ends, possibly a read error. The gene calls are TRBV2 and TRBJ2-2; no firm D call. There are 12 residues in the CDR3. Per germline, CDR1 SNHLY and CDR2 FYNNEI. The CDR3 DNA reads TGTGCCGATAAGAGGAACACCAGGGAGCTGTTTTTT. Translating it yields CADKRNTRELFF. Looking up the rest from reference TRBV2 and TRBJ2-2 gives the full variable domain: EPEVTQTPSHQVTQMGQEVILRCVPISNHLYFYWYRQILGQKVEFLVSFYNNEISEKSEIFDDQFSVERPDGSNFTLKIRSTKLEDSAMYFCADKRNTRELFFGEGSRLTVL.

The V gene is TRBV2, the J gene TRBJ1-5, with D perhaps TRBD1 (6 bases). The V gene lost 6 bases and the J gene lost 4 bases, with 13 bases spanning the gap. The CDR3 contains 14 residues. Germline V CDR1 and CDR2: SNHLY, FYNNEI. CDR3 sequence (DNA): TGTGCCAGCAGAAACGGACAGACAAATCAGCCCCAGCATTTT. Translation: CASRNGQTNQPQHF.

V is TRBV2 and J is TRBJ1-2; 9 nucleotides line up with TRBD1. This CDR3 has 15 residues. V was pared by 5 bases and J by 8 bases, with 12 bases of the junction left unmatched. Germline values: CDR1 SNHLY, CDR2 FYNNEI. The CDR3 loop is CASSYRDRVGSGYTF. DNA for the CDR3: TGTGCCAGCAGTTACCGGGACAGGGTCGGGAGCGGCTACACCTTC.

V gene TRBV6-6 combines with J gene TRBJ2-7, with D possibly TRBD1 on 6 matching bases. The V end was cut by 8 bases, the J end by 3 bases, with 14 bases between. Germline values: CDR1 MNHNY, CDR2 SVGAGI (reference sequence). The CDR3 extends over 13 amino acids. CDR3 nucleotides: TGTGCCAGCCTTCCGGACAGCGGCTACGAGCAGTACTTC. Protein: CASLPDSGYEQYF.

The rearrangement uses TRBV10-3 and TRBJ2-7; 10 nucleotides align to TRBD1. Germline trimming cut 2 bases from V and 4 bases from J; bases unmatched to any gene: 8. Looked up from germline, CDR1 is ENHRY and CDR2 is SYGVKD. CDR3 size: 16 residues. CDR3 nucleotides: TGTGCCATCAGTGAGGGACCAGGACAGGGGGAATACGAGCAGTACTTC. Protein product: CAISEGPGQGEYEQYF.

This clone was counted between two and nine times. The chain couples TRBV6-4 to TRBJ1-6, with 8 bases lining up with TRBD1. Germline assignment: CDR1 MRHNA and CDR2 SNTAGT. CDR3 length equals 14 residues. Trimming at V came to 6 bases and at J to 9 bases, leaving 7 bases not matched to a gene. The CDR3 region is CASRNDRGSSPLHF. The DNA for the CDR3 is TGTGCCAGCAGGAACGACAGGGGCAGTTCACCCCTCCACTTT.

This clone appeared a single time. This chain connects TRBV5-4 to TRBJ2-3, with 12 bases lining up with TRBD2. Trimming cost V 6 bases and J 2 bases; bases outside gene matches: 4. Germline CDR1 and CDR2: SGHNT and YYREEE (reference sequence). This CDR3 region has 15 residues. CDR3 coding DNA: TGTGCCAGCAAACTAGCGGGGGGATCCACAGATACGCAGTATTTT. Amino acids: CASKLAGGSTDTQYF.

The V call is TRBV21-1, the J call TRBJ2-7; the DNA was not compared with TRBD2, the D call given in the table. TRBV21-1 is assigned pseudogene status. The CDR3 consists of 16 residues. The CDR3 reads CASSRDGGAGPYEQYF. The DNA for the CDR3 is TGTGCCAGCAGCAGGGATGGGGGAGCGGGACCCTACGAGCAGTACTTC.

This clone has just a few counts. The V call is TRBV9, the J call TRBJ1-3, with D perhaps TRBD1 (5 bases). Germline V CDR1 and CDR2: SGDLS, YYNGEE. CDR3 length: 17 residues. The ends were cut back, 4 bases at V and 0 bases at J, with 17 bases in the middle. This chain's CDR3 is CASSPNPHRTSGNTIYF. The CDR3 nucleotides are TGTGCCAGCAGCCCTAATCCCCACAGGACCTCTGGAAACACCATATATTTT.

The V call is TRBV9, the J call TRBJ1-3; 8 bases are a match to TRBD1. V was clipped by 0 bases and J by 3 bases; unmatched bases: 2. Per germline, CDR1 SGDLS and CDR2 YYNGEE. The CDR3 spans 15 residues. CDR3 DNA: TGTGCCAGCAGCGTAGGGACAGGGCATGGAAACACCATATATTTT. Translation gives CASSVGTGHGNTIYF.

The V gene is TRBV11-2, the J gene TRBJ2-2, with D possibly TRBD1 on 5 matching bases. This CDR3 spans 14 amino acids. Trimming pared 5 bases from V and 7 bases from J, leaving 14 bases between. Germline CDR1 and CDR2: SGHAT and FQNNGV. CDR3 nucleotides: TGTGCCAGCAGCCAAAGCAGGGCCGACGGGGAGCTGTTTTTT. This encodes CASSQSRADGELFF.

This chain connects TRBV7-2 to TRBJ2-2; a possible D gene is TRBD1 (5 bases). Trimming removed 3 bases at V and 2 bases at J, with 10 bases between. The germline CDR1 and CDR2 sequences are SGHTA and FQGNSA. This CDR3 is built from 15 residues. CDR3 nucleotides: TGTGCCAGCAGCTTGGGCCAGGGAAACACCGGGGAGCTGTTTTTT. This sequence encodes CASSLGQGNTGELFF.

With respect to this clone: Sequence at one end of the junction differs from germline and may be a read error. The rearrangement joins TRBV7-2 to TRBJ2-7; 11 nucleotides match TRBD2. The CDR3 has 14 amino acids. The germline V gene encodes CDR1 SGHTA and CDR2 FQGNSA. The CDR3 bases are TGTGCCAGCAGCCTAGCGGGGGGAGCCTACGAGCAGTACTTC. It translates to CASSLAGGAYEQYF.

This sequence joins TRBV9 and TRBJ1-1; D uncertain. The CDR3 covers 14 residues. CDR1 and CDR2 from the germline V gene are SGDLS and YYNGEE. The V end lost 0 bases, the J end lost 4 bases, and 10 bases lay between the germline ends. The CDR3 sequence: CASSVGAAITEAFF. CDR3 nucleotide sequence: TGTGCCAGCAGCGTAGGAGCAGCGATCACTGAAGCTTTCTTT.

V usage is TRBV5-1 and J usage is TRBJ2-1; D possibly corresponds to TRBD1 (5 bases). Trimming pared 3 bases from V and 1 base from J, leaving 11 bases between. The length of the CDR3 is 15 residues. Germline-derived CDR1 and CDR2 are SGHRS and YFSETQ. Here the CDR3 reads CASSSGHVSYNEQFF. CDR3 DNA: TGCGCCAGCAGCTCCGGACACGTATCCTACAATGAGCAGTTCTTC.

This chain connects TRBV5-5 to TRBJ2-7, with 7 bases aligning to TRBD1. Germline V lookup: CDR1 SGHKS, CDR2 YYEKEE (reference sequence). The CDR3 totals 15 residues. Unmatched junction bases numbered 12, after V lost 5 bases and J lost 4 bases. This chain's CDR3 is CASRPRQGDGYEQYF. CDR3 DNA sequence: TGTGCCAGCAGACCCCGTCAGGGGGATGGTTACGAGCAGTACTTC.

The chain uses TRBV4-1 and TRBJ1-5; 7 positions match TRBD1. Germline V gene data show CDR1 as MGHRA and CDR2 as YSYEKL. CDR3 size: 17 residues. The trim removed 0 bases at V and 2 bases at J, leaving 7 bases unmatched. Written as DNA, the CDR3 is TGCGCCAGCAGCCAAGATCTCGGTACAGGGGGCAATCAGCCCCAGCATTTT. Translating gives CASSQDLGTGGNQPQHF.

This chain uses TRBV7-2 with TRBJ2-3; D possibly corresponds to TRBD1 (7 bases). This CDR3 spans 14 amino acids. Between the trimmed V and J ends, which lost 5 bases and 7 bases, there was a span of 16 bases. Germline CDR1 is SGHTA and CDR2 is FQGNSA. The CDR3 reads CASSPRGAYNTQYF. CDR3 coding DNA: TGTGCCAGCAGCCCCAGGGGGGCGTACAATACGCAGTATTTT.